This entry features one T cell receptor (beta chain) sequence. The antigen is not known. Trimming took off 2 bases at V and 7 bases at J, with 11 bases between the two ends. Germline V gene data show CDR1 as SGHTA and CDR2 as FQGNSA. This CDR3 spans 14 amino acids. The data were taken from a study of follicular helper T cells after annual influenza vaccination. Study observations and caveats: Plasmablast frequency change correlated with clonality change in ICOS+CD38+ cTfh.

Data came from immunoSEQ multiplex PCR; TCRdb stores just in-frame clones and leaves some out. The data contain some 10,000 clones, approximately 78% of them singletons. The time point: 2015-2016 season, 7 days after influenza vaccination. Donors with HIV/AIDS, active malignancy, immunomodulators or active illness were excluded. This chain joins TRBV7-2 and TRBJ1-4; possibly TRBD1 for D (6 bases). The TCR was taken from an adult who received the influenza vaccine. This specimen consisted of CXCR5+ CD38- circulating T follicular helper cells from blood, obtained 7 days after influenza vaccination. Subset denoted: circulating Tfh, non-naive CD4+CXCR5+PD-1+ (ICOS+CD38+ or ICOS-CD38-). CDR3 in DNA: TGTGCCAGCAGCTTAACCAGGGGCGGTGAAAAACTGTTTTTT. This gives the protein CASSLTRGGEKLFF.